A selection of T cell receptor beta chains follows, all from one sample in a study of CD8+ T cells in alopecia areata. The table came from immunoSEQ multiplex PCR; TCRdb's copy has only in-frame clones and leaves some out. Of 70,000 to 95,000 clones in the sample, roughly 50% were seen once. Sequenced: NKG2D-high CD8+ T cells sorted from blood. These TCRs come from a human donor with alopecia areata. Each CDR3 is given with its conserved first and last residue. Fields, in order: clone size, J gene, V gene, D gene, CDR3 DNA, CDR3 protein. A D gene is named only where the DNA matches it firmly. For some rows the clone size is stated as once, few or many, or as a class when expanded; others skip it.

once TRBJ1-1 TRBV5-1 - TGCGCCAGCGTCCCCGGGGGGGAGACTGAAGCTTTCTTT CASVPGGETEAFF
- TRBJ2-2 TRBV6-5 - TGTGCCAGCAGTTACCCCCCGGGGTCGGAAGCCGGGGAGCTGTTTTTT CASSYPPGSEAGELFF
- TRBJ2-1 TRBV30 - TGTGCCTGGAGCGATCCGGACGTGGAGCAGTTCTTC CAWSDPDVEQFF
- TRBJ2-7 TRBV5-1 - TGCGCCAGCAGCTTGGGAACAGGGTTAACCTACGAGCAGTACTTC CASSLGTGLTYEQYF
- TRBJ2-5 TRBV27 - TGTGCCAGCAGTTTCGGGTCGGGTGAGACCCAGTACTTC CASSFGSGETQYF
few TRBJ2-5 TRBV28 TRBD2 TGTGCCAGCAGCTCGGGACTAGCAGGGACCCAGTACTTC CASSSGLAGTQYF
- TRBJ2-4 TRBV27 TRBD2 TGTGCCAGCAGCCACGGACTAGCGGGAGGGCAGGTTCAGTACTTC CASSHGLAGGQVQYF
- TRBJ2-5 TRBV10-2 - TGCGCCAGCAGTGAGAGTCGGCAGGGGGAGACCCAGTACTTC CASSESRQGETQYF
few TRBJ2-1 TRBV19 - TGTGCCAGTAGTATAGGGGAAACTGAGCAGTTCTTC CASSIGETEQFF
- TRBJ2-7 TRBV11-2 - TGTGCCAGCAGCCTCCCTCCGGGGAACGAGCAGTACTTC CASSLPPGNEQYF
- TRBJ2-7 TRBV7-9 TRBD1 TGTGCCAGCAGCTCCCTAGACAGGGCGAGCTCCTACGAGCAGTACTTC CASSSLDRASSYEQYF
- TRBJ1-5 TRBV27 - TGTGCCAGCAAACCCGGAGGGAATCAGCCCCAGCATTTT CASKPGGNQPQHF
- TRBJ2-5 TRBV29-1 - TGCAGCGTTGATGGAGATTTGCAAGAGACCCAGTACTTC CSVDGDLQETQYF
- TRBJ2-1 TRBV30 TRBD1 TGTGCCTGGAGTGTACAGGGGGCGCTCTACAATGAGCAGTTCTTC CAWSVQGALYNEQFF
few TRBJ1-1 TRBV7-9 - TGTGCCAGCAGCTTGATGATGAACACTGAAGCTTTCTTT CASSLMMNTEAFF
few TRBJ2-7 TRBV5-8 - TGTGCCAGCAGCTCAAGCCGGGACACCAACGAGCAGTACTTC CASSSSRDTNEQYF
- TRBJ2-7 TRBV7-8 - TGTGCCAGCAGCTTAACCCTTAGTAGTTACGAGCAGTACTTC CASSLTLSSYEQYF
- TRBJ2-7 TRBV2 TRBD1 TGTGCCAGCAGTGGTGGGACAGGTTCCTACGAGCAGTACTTC CASSGGTGSYEQYF
- TRBJ2-5 TRBV2 - TGTGCCACCTCGGATGGGCAGGGCTTCCAAGAGACCCAGTACTTC CATSDGQGFQETQYF
- TRBJ2-7 TRBV5-6 TRBD2 TGTGCCAGCAGCGCGGGGGACGGGCGAAGGGAGCAGTACTTC CASSAGDGRREQYF
few TRBJ2-2 TRBV21-1 - TGTGCCAGCAGCGAAGACACCGGGGAGCTGTTTTTT CASSEDTGELFF
- TRBJ1-1 TRBV29-1 - TGCAGCGTGGAATTACAGGGATCTGAAGCTTTCTTT CSVELQGSEAFF
few TRBJ2-1 TRBV28 - TGTGCCAGCAGCCTGGGGGGTCCCGCGGTTGAGCAGTTCTTC CASSLGGPAVEQFF
- TRBJ2-5 TRBV20-1 - TGCAGTGTGGGGTCACCCCAGTACTTC CSVGSPQYF
- TRBJ2-5 TRBV29-1 - TGCAGCACCTTGGACCAAGAGACCCAGTACTTC CSTLDQETQYF
- TRBJ2-1 TRBV14 - TGTGCCAGCAGCCAAGGGTGGGAGCAGTTCTTC CASSQGWEQFF
- TRBJ1-1 TRBV28 - TGTGCCAGCAGCCGGAACACTGAAGCTTTCTTT CASSRNTEAFF
- TRBJ2-1 TRBV27 - TGTGCCAGCAGTTTATCGGGACATGAGCAGTTCTTC CASSLSGHEQFF
- TRBJ2-2 TRBV29-1 TRBD1 TGCAGCACTGGACAGGGGAACACCGGGGAGCTGTTTTTT CSTGQGNTGELFF
few TRBJ2-2 TRBV27 - TGTGCCAGCAGTTCCTTAAACACCGGGGAGCTGTTTTTT CASSSLNTGELFF
- TRBJ2-3 TRBV19 - TGTGCCAGTAGTATAGGATCGGTGAGCGCAGATACGCAGTATTTT CASSIGSVSADTQYF
- TRBJ2-5 TRBV2 TRBD2 TGTGCCAGCAGTGAATCGGGACTAGCGGGAGTCGAGACCCAGTACTTC CASSESGLAGVETQYF
few TRBJ2-7 TRBV4-3 - TGCGCCAGCAGCCAAACACTCTTGACTAACTCCTACGAGCAGTACTTC CASSQTLLTNSYEQYF
- TRBJ1-1 TRBV9 - TGTGCCAGCAGCGTATACAGGGAAGACACTGAAGCTTTCTTT CASSVYREDTEAFF
- TRBJ2-1 TRBV2 TRBD2 TGTGCCAGCAGTGAAGCGGCGGGGGATGAGCAGTTCTTC CASSEAAGDEQFF
- TRBJ2-7 TRBV2 - TGTGCCAGCAGTGAGACAGGCGACTATGAGCAGTACTTC CASSETGDYEQYF
few TRBJ2-5 TRBV2 TRBD1 TGTGCCAGCAGTCCCCGGGACAGGGGACAGACCCAGTACTTC CASSPRDRGQTQYF
once TRBJ1-1 TRBV29-1 - TGCAGCGTTGAACCGGGTACGGGGACTGGGGAAGCTTTCTTT CSVEPGTGTGEAFF
- TRBJ1-1 TRBV13 - TGTGCCAGCAGCCGGAAAGGGGGGACTGAAGCTTTCTTT CASSRKGGTEAFF
few TRBJ2-5 TRBV7-9 - TGTGCCAGCAGCTTAGGGCAGCAAGAGACCCAGTACTTC CASSLGQQETQYF
- TRBJ2-1 TRBV20-1 - TGCAGTGCTAGTTTTGGTGAGCAGTTCTTC CSASFGEQFF
- TRBJ2-3 TRBV28 - TGTGCCAGCAGTTTGGGAGCGGGCTCCACAGATACGCAGTATTTT CASSLGAGSTDTQYF
- TRBJ2-3 TRBV4-3 - TGCGCCAGCAGCCAAGGCGAGGTTAGCACAGATACGCAGTATTTT CASSQGEVSTDTQYF
few TRBJ2-7 TRBV28 - TGTGCCAGCAGTTTTACGGACCGTCACTACGAGCAGTACTTC CASSFTDRHYEQYF
- TRBJ1-1 TRBV29-1 - TGCAGCGCCAGGGCGAGAGGTACTGAAGCTTTCTTT CSARARGTEAFF